This T cell receptor (beta chain) was observed in a study of T cells in Graves' hyperthyroidism and ophthalmopathy. With regard to this clonotype: Its antigen remains unidentified.

Whole-study findings and limits: Most expanded thyroid clonotypes above 0.001 also appeared in blood.

Amplification yielded TCR beta CDR3 regions, with RNA transcripts as the source. First-round RT-PCR of the TCR CDR3 relied on the HTBI primer set. TCRdb passed the multiplex PCR reads through MiXCR, listing each CDR3 protein once. The sample yields 350,000 to 450,000 distinct CDR3 sequences, about 15% seen once. CDR1 is KGHDR, CDR2 SFDVKD, per germline. Losses at the gene ends were 6 bases for V and 4 bases for J; bases not matched to a gene: 5. There are 15 residues in the CDR3. The source is a woman aged 30 to 39 with Graves' hyperthyroidism that later progressed to Graves' ophthalmopathy. Sequenced material: blood. The chain carries TRBV24-1 and TRBJ2-1; the match to TRBD2 covers 10 bases. For the CDR3, the DNA is TGTGCCACCAGTCCTAGCGGGAGATGGTACAATGAGCAGTTCTTC. Its protein is CATSPSGRWYNEQFF.